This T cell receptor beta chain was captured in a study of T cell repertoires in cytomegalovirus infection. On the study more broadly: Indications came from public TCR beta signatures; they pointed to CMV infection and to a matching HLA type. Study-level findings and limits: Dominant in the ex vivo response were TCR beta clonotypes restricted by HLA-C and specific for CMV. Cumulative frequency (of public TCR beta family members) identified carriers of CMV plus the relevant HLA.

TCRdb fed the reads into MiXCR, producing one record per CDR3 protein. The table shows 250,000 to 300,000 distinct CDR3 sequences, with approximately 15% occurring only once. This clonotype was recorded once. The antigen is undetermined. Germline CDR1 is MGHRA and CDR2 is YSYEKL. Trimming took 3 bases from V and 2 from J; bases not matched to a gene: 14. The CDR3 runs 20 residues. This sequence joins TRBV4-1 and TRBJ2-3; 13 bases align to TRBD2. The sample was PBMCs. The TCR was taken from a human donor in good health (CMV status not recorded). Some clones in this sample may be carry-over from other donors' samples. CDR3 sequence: CASSHRRLLAGGRDTDTQYF. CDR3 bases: TGCGCCAGCAGCCACCGAAGATTACTAGCGGGGGGGCGGGACACAGATACGCAGTATTTT.